Listed below are T cell receptor beta chains from one sample, sequenced in a study of T cells expressing NK-cell markers. TCRdb reprocessed the 5' RACE reads; each CDR3 protein has one entry and no DNA is given. Here the sample table reports 440,000 or so distinct CDR3 sequences. What was sequenced was blood T cells: a sorted CD56 or NKG2C T cell subset, CD4+ or CD8+ T cells, or bulk PBMC T cells (not recorded which). All receptors derive from a woman aged 18 to 75 in good health. Both conserved end residues are part of each CDR3.

j_call: TRBJ2-7; v_call: TRBV13; cdr3_aa: CASSGQGLYEQYF
j_call: TRBJ2-1; v_call: TRBV29-1; cdr3_aa: CSVSSGARAEQFF
j_call: TRBJ2-2; v_call: TRBV24-1; cdr3_aa: CATSASTGELFF
j_call: TRBJ2-3; v_call: TRBV5-5; cdr3_aa: CASSFYGQSTDTQYF
j_call: TRBJ1-1; v_call: TRBV9; cdr3_aa: CASSAVLMGGGTEAFF
j_call: TRBJ1-2; v_call: TRBV6-1; cdr3_aa: CASTAKTIRGDGYTF
j_call: TRBJ1-1; v_call: TRBV11-2; cdr3_aa: CASSLQRGPQGVAFF
j_call: TRBJ2-7; v_call: TRBV5-1; cdr3_aa: CASTRGGADEQYF
j_call: TRBJ2-1; v_call: TRBV12-3/TRBV12-4; cdr3_aa: CASSSQLAGGKDEQFF
j_call: TRBJ2-5; v_call: TRBV12-3/TRBV12-4; cdr3_aa: CASSLGAGRGETQYF
j_call: TRBJ2-5; v_call: TRBV6-5; cdr3_aa: CASSYSRGLWGETQYF
j_call: TRBJ2-2; v_call: TRBV6-5; cdr3_aa: CASSYTPDWELFF
j_call: TRBJ2-5; v_call: TRBV5-6; cdr3_aa: CASRSPDRPETQYF
j_call: TRBJ2-4; v_call: TRBV6-1; cdr3_aa: CASRQGALAKNIQYF
j_call: TRBJ2-1; v_call: TRBV10-3; cdr3_aa: CAISDGSGGRNEQFF
j_call: TRBJ2-7; v_call: TRBV11-2; cdr3_aa: CASSLGTANEQYF
j_call: TRBJ1-4; v_call: TRBV20-1; cdr3_aa: CSAEVTEINEKLFF
j_call: TRBJ2-1; v_call: TRBV6-1; cdr3_aa: CASSELGEAEQFF
j_call: TRBJ2-2; v_call: TRBV20-1; cdr3_aa: CSARLQGAGELFF
j_call: TRBJ2-5; v_call: TRBV7-9; cdr3_aa: CASSHGLEGTQYF
j_call: TRBJ1-5; v_call: TRBV5-1; cdr3_aa: CASSFGGGDQPQHF
j_call: TRBJ1-2; v_call: TRBV5-1; cdr3_aa: CASGEGLYGYTF
j_call: TRBJ1-5; v_call: TRBV27; cdr3_aa: CASSSGQPGNQPQHF
j_call: TRBJ2-7; v_call: TRBV20-1; cdr3_aa: CSARPRPGRAAYEQYF
j_call: TRBJ1-4; v_call: TRBV29-1; cdr3_aa: CSVGWQGGEKLFF
j_call: TRBJ2-3; v_call: TRBV3-1; cdr3_aa: CASSRLTDTQYF